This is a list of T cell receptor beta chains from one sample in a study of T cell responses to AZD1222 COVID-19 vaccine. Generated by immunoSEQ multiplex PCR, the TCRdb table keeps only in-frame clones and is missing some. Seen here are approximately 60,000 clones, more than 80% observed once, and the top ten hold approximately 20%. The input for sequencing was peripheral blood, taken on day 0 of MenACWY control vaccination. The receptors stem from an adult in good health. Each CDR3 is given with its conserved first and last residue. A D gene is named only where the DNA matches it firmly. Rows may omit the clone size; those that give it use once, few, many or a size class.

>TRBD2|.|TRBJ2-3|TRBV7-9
TGTGCCAGCAGCTGGGGACTAGCGGGAGGGCCGAGGGCAGATACGCAGTATTTT
CASSWGLAGGPRADTQYF
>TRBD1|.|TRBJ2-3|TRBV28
TGTGCCAGCAGTTTGGTCGGGACAGGGAGCACAGATACGCAGTATTTT
CASSLVGTGSTDTQYF
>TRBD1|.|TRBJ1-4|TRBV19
TGTGCCAGTAGCTACTCATCCGGGACAGGTTACGAAAAACTGTTTTTT
CASSYSSGTGYEKLFF
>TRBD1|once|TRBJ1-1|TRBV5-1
TGCGCCAGCAGCTTGTTAGGGGGCGGGAACACTGAAGCTTTCTTT
CASSLLGGGNTEAFF
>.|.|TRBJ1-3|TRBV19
TGTGCCAGTAGTACCCCGGGTCGGGCCAGCTCTGGAAACACCATATATTTT
CASSTPGRASSGNTIYF
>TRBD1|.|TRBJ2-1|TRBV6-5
TGTGCCAGCAGTCCGGGACAGGATTACAATGAGCAGTTCTTC
CASSPGQDYNEQFF
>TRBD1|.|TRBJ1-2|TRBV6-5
TGTGCCAGCAGTTACAACCGGGACAGTCACTCCTATGGCTACACCTTC
CASSYNRDSHSYGYTF
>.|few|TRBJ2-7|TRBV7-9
TGTGCCAGCAGCTTAGTTTCCAGCGGAGGAGACTACGAGCAGTACTTC
CASSLVSSGGDYEQYF
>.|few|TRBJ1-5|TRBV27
TGTGCCAGCCCCCAGACAGTAAATAGCAATCAGCCCCAGCATTTT
CASPQTVNSNQPQHF
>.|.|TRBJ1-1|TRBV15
TGTGCCACCAGCAAAGGGGCAGACACTGAAGCTTTCTTT
CATSKGADTEAFF